The 19 T cell receptor beta chains below were found in one sample sequenced in a study of blood T cell repertoires in COVID-19 (dated by TCRdb to 2018 to 2021). Preparation of the library involved the immunoSEQ multiplex PCR assay. Entries here come from immuneACCESS through TCRdb and include only in-frame sequences with V and J called. Some clones fail to appear in such tables; in the studies checked, an unresolved V gene covers under half of the shortfall, and the cause of the remainder is unknown. In this sample the table shows some 300,000 clones, more than 75% of which occur a single time. The top ten clonotypes cover over 1% of the sample. Sequencing was performed on peripheral blood. The receptors here all came from a man aged 70-80 years with acute or convalescent COVID-19.

The chain combines TRBV7-2 with TRBJ1-2; 7 positions match TRBD1. Germline V lookup: CDR1 SGHTA, CDR2 FQGNSA. V gave up 1 base and J gave up 8 bases; unmatched junction bases: 7. The length of the CDR3 is 14 residues. CDR3 protein: CASSLGVGTEGYTF. The CDR3 DNA sequence: TGTGCCAGCAGCTTAGGTGTAGGGACAGAGGGCTACACCTTC.

The chain has TRBV7-9 and TRBJ2-3, with no clear D. Trimming pared 0 bases from V and 2 bases from J, leaving 6 bases between. The length of the CDR3 is 14 residues. Per the germline V gene, CDR1 is SEHNR and CDR2 is FQNEAQ (reference sequence). The CDR3 loop is CASSLAQFTDTQYF. The CDR3 bases are TGTGCCAGCAGCTTAGCCCAGTTCACAGATACGCAGTATTTT.

This clone was seen a few times. The chain employs TRBV6-1 and TRBJ2-3; D may be TRBD2 (6 bases). V was cut by 5 bases and J by 0 bases, with 12 bases left in between. Per germline, CDR1 MNHNS and CDR2 SASEGT. The CDR3 has 15 amino acids. The CDR3, as DNA: TGTGCCAGCAGTTTAACGGGGGAGAGCACAGATACGCAGTATTTT. Translated: CASSLTGESTDTQYF.

The rearrangement links TRBV4-3 to TRBJ2-5; D gene unclear. The CDR3 has 13 residues. CDR1 and CDR2 from the germline V gene are LGHNA and YSLEER. Trimming removed 4 bases at V and 5 bases at J, with 11 bases between. CDR3 residues: CASSRGIGETQYF. CDR3 nucleotides: TGCGCCAGCAGCCGAGGCATCGGGGAGACCCAGTACTTC.

This clone occurred once. The genes are TRBV5-5 and TRBJ1-5, with D possibly being TRBD1 (6 bases). Per the germline V gene, CDR1 is SGHKS and CDR2 is YYEKEE (reference sequence). The CDR3 runs to 17 residues. V was shortened by 4 bases and J by 3 bases, with 20 bases between the two germline ends. The CDR3 spells CASSHRDGAMNNQPQHF. The CDR3 DNA sequence: TGTGCCAGCAGCCACAGGGATGGGGCAATGAACAATCAGCCCCAGCATTTT.

V usage is TRBV28 and J usage is TRBJ2-3, with D possibly TRBD2 on 5 matching bases. There are 13 residues in the CDR3. The germline V gene encodes CDR1 MDHEN and CDR2 SYDVKM. V lost 6 bases, J lost 1 base, and 8 bases lay in between. Here the CDR3 reads CASRPGGTDTQYF. The CDR3 DNA reads TGTGCCAGCAGACCCGGGGGCACAGATACGCAGTATTTT.

This clone was observed at least ten times. This chain links TRBV30 with TRBJ2-2; maybe TRBD1 (6 bases). V dropped 2 bases and J dropped 4 bases, with 14 bases sitting between them. The CDR3 length is 15 residues. Germline CDR1 reads GTSNPN; CDR2 reads SVGIG (reference sequence). CDR3 in DNA: TGTGCCTGGAGTCCTCTAGACAGGACCACCGGGGAGCTGTTTTTT. Encoded protein: CAWSPLDRTTGELFF.

For the CDR3, the DNA is TGTGCCAGCAGCAATCCAGAGGGGGAGACCATTTTTTACGAGCAGTACTTC. This codes for CASSNPEGETIFYEQYF. This chain connects TRBV21-1 to TRBJ2-7; the DNA was not compared with TRBD1, the D call given in the table. TRBV21-1 is annotated as a pseudogene. The CDR3 loop spans 17 amino acids.

The chain links TRBV19 to TRBJ1-1; a weak D match, TRBD1 (6 bases). Trimming left V 7 bases short and J 1 base short, with 19 bases between. This CDR3 spans 16 amino acids. The germline gives CDR1 LNHDA, CDR2 SQIVND (reference sequence). Here the CDR3 reads CASIRGGGGANTEAFF. CDR3 nucleotide sequence: TGTGCCAGTATCCGGGGAGGAGGGGGGGCGAACACTGAAGCTTTCTTT.

The chain joins TRBV19 to TRBJ1-4; possible D gene TRBD1, 6 bases. This CDR3 is built from 13 residues. V lost 1 base, J lost 8 bases, and 8 bases lay in between. Germline CDR1 is LNHDA and CDR2 is SQIVND (reference sequence). The CDR3 bases are TGTGCCAGTAGTATAGGGACAGTGGAAAAACTGTTTTTT. Translating it yields CASSIGTVEKLFF.

The chain carries TRBV5-1 and TRBJ2-5; 8 bases are a match to TRBD2. The CDR3 covers 15 residues. In germline, CDR1 is SGHRS, CDR2 YFSETQ. After removal of 6 bases from V and 5 bases from J, the junction contained 12 bases not matched to a gene. The CDR3 sequence is CASTDGTSGAETQYF. CDR3 DNA sequence: TGCGCCAGCACCGACGGGACTAGTGGGGCGGAGACCCAGTACTTC.

The J gene is TRBJ1-4, the V gene TRBV7-7, with a weak D call TRBD1 (5 bases). The germline gives CDR1 SSHAT, CDR2 FNYEAQ (reference sequence). V was clipped by 5 bases and J by 8 bases, with 18 bases between them. The CDR3 covers 15 residues. In DNA, the CDR3 is TGTGCCAGCAGCCCATCGGGGGGACTAGGGGAAAAACTGTTTTTT. This encodes CASSPSGGLGEKLFF.

This clone appeared once. The genes are TRBV6-5 and TRBJ1-4; TRBD1 matches at 7 bases. From germline, CDR1 is MNHEY and CDR2 SVGAGI. The CDR3 sequence is 14 residues long. With V trimmed by 6 bases and J by 8 bases, 9 bases remained unmatched. This CDR3 is CASRTTGRNEKLFF. The CDR3 DNA is TGTGCCAGCAGGACGACAGGGAGGAACGAAAAACTGTTTTTT.

The chain combines TRBV29-1 with TRBJ2-3; a possible D gene is TRBD2 (6 bases). This CDR3 spans 15 amino acids. In germline, CDR1 is SQVTM, CDR2 ANQGSEA. Trimming took off 8 bases at V and 2 bases at J, with 20 bases between the two ends. CDR3 DNA: TGCAGCACCCTGGCGGGGACCCGGAACACAGATACGCAGTATTTT. It translates to CSTLAGTRNTDTQYF.

The chain has TRBV7-2 and TRBJ2-5, with 7 bases fitting TRBD1. The CDR3 runs to 15 residues. Trimming cost V 0 bases and J 5 bases; bases outside gene matches: 6. Looked up from germline, CDR1 is SGHTA and CDR2 is FQGNSA. CDR3 sequence (DNA): TGTGCCAGCAGCTTAGCAGACAGGGTCTACGAGACCCAGTACTTC. Its protein is CASSLADRVYETQYF.

The CDR3 DNA sequence: TGTGCCAGCAGCTCTCGACAGTTTAGCACAGATACGCAGTATTTT. Amino acids: CASSSRQFSTDTQYF. This chain joins TRBV13 and TRBJ2-3, with D perhaps matching TRBD1 (5 bases). Germline lookup yields CDR1 PRHDT and CDR2 FYEKMQ (reference sequence). CDR3 size: 15 residues. With 4 bases removed from V and 0 bases from J, the gap between germline ends came to 11 bases.

The rearrangement uses TRBV28 and TRBJ1-6; 7 nucleotides agree with TRBD1. CDR3 length: 16 amino acids. The junction had 11 bases not matched to a gene; V was cut back by 6 bases and J by 6 bases. In germline, CDR1 is MDHEN, CDR2 SYDVKM. The CDR3 nucleotides read TGTGCCAGCAGGGGGATGAGGGGGCTCGCTAATTCACCCCTCCACTTT. Its protein product is CASRGMRGLANSPLHF. Full variable domain (outside the CDR3, taken from reference TRBV28 and TRBJ1-6): DVKVTQSSRYLVKRTGEKVFLECVQDMDHENMFWYRQDPGLGLRLIYFSYDVKMKEKGDIPEGYSVSREKKERFSLILESASTNQTSMYLCASRGMRGLANSPLHFGNGTRLTVT.

Worth noting for this clone: Since the CDR3 does not end with the conserved phenylalanine or tryptophan, this likely comes from a read error. The DNA is omitted, as the CDR3 cannot be located on it reliably, and the CDR3 follows TCRdb's listing. The V gene is TRBV20-1, the J gene TRBJ1-2; TRBD1, the D gene given by the table, was not confirmed from the DNA. Germline V gene data show CDR1 as DFQATT and CDR2 as SNEGSKA (reference sequence). The CDR3 is 10 amino acids long, termini counted. The CDR3 sequence: CSASPRGPPP.

The rearrangement links TRBV7-2 to TRBJ2-5, with D possibly matching TRBD1 (5 bases). Trimming left V 5 bases short and J 1 base short, with 14 bases between. This CDR3 comprises 15 residues. From germline, CDR1 is SGHTA and CDR2 FQGNSA. Here the CDR3 reads CASSPPEGAQETQYF. The CDR3, as DNA: TGTGCCAGCAGCCCTCCGGAAGGGGCCCAAGAGACCCAGTACTTC.